The entry below describes one TCR beta chain. The antigen it recognizes is unknown. No quality values exist for individual bases; no much larger clone is one base distant. This sample was taken from a study of OX40 agonist ivuxolimab in advanced cancers. In terms of the full investigation: Ivuxolimab, which targeted the costimulatory receptor OX40 (CD134), was an agonistic, fully human IgG2 monoclonal antibody. The point of sequencing TCRbeta in the periphery was to test whether ivuxolimab changed TCR sequence diversity and drove clonal T-cell expansion. A male proportion of roughly 80% and a mean age of about 60 years, ranging from roughly 23 to 79, were recorded for the dose-escalation cohort. The paper covers the monotherapy dose-escalation part of the phase I ivuxolimab trial, which included N = 52 patients. Patients were allowed to have had prior anti-PD-1, anti-PD-L1 or anti-CTLA-4 therapy, and around 41% of the dose-escalation patients had previously received checkpoint inhibitors. Three dose-escalation patients achieved partial responses, one with hepatocellular carcinoma and two with cutaneous melanoma. Of the roughly 53 patients in dose escalation, around 19 had hepatocellular carcinoma, some 15 had melanoma, 9 had renal cell carcinoma and 9 had head and neck cancer. Intravenous ivuxolimab was administered to patients every 2 weeks at six dose levels: 0.01, 0.1, 0.3, 1.5, 3 and 10 mg/kg.

What the work shows at the level of the full study, not this receptor alone: The antigen specificity of the peripheral T cells that underwent clonal expansion was not determined. At doses from 0.1 to 3.0 mg/kg, clonal expansion was seen in both CD4+ and CD8+ blood T cells between baseline and week 6. Low levels of normalized T-cell clonal expansion were also seen in some patients who did not respond. After ivuxolimab, CD8+ T cells had more expanded clones than CD4+ T cells on average. In the 0.1-3.0 mg/kg groups, partial responders had among the lowest normalized peripheral clonal expansion, particularly in CD8+ T cells.

V drops 0 bases and J drops 1 base, leaving 10 bases in between. In the germline V gene, CDR1 corresponds to SGHTS and CDR2 to YDEGEE. Its CDR3 holds 15 amino acids, cysteine through phenylalanine. Just the 45-base CDR3 DNA is kept, in frame starting at base 1. Patients with autoimmune disease history or receiving systemic immunosuppression were excluded from the trial. Peripheral blood for TCR sequencing was drawn from every dose cohort at baseline, at cycle 4 day 1 and at cycle 7 day 1. Samples came from an open-label, multicenter, first-in-human phase I dose-escalation trial of ivuxolimab. Adults with locally advanced or metastatic melanoma, renal cell, hepatocellular, or head and neck squamous cell carcinoma were enrolled in the trial. Before TCR sequencing, CD4+ T cells and CD8+ T cells were sorted from peripheral blood as separate populations. Genomic DNA was isolated from the sorted cells so that the TCRbeta CDR3 region could be sequenced. The immunoSEQ Assay was used to sequence the TCRbeta CDR3 regions. TCRdb's version of the immuneACCESS table is confined to in-frame rearrangements and falls short of the full clone set. An unresolved V gene accounts for under half of the shortfall where checked; the remainder is of unknown origin. This sample comprises tens of thousands of clones, 90% of them detected only once. The ten largest clones take up more than 1.5% of the sample.

This TCR was recovered from an adult with an advanced solid tumor such as melanoma, head and neck, liver or kidney cancer. The material was CD4+ or CD8+ T cells sorted from blood, obtained in a trial of the OX40 agonist ivuxolimab. The sequence is built from TRBV5-8 and TRBJ2-5; the D gene is possibly TRBD1 or TRBD2, each agreeing over 5 bases. Here is the DNA: TGTGCCAGCAGCTTGGTGGGGCGGGTCCAAGAGACCCAGTACTTC. This is translated as CASSLVGRVQETQYF.